The 15 T cell receptor beta chains in this list originate from one sample, sequenced in a study of blood T cell repertoires in COVID-19. Libraries were prepared by immunoSEQ multiplex PCR; TCRdb keeps only in-frame clonotypes and omits some of them. The repertoire includes 310,000 or so clones, roughly 84% of them detected once, and 1% sits in the top ten. Sample: peripheral blood. Receptor source: a man aged 45 to 65 with active or convalescent COVID-19.

The chain has TRBV5-5 and TRBJ2-7; D ambiguous. Per the germline V gene, CDR1 is SGHKS and CDR2 is YYEKEE (reference sequence). Trimming removed 3 bases at V and 1 base at J, with 11 bases between. This CDR3 contains 14 residues. The CDR3 nucleotides read TGTGCCAGCAGCTCCCCGTCCTCGTCCTACGAGCAGTACTTC. Translating gives CASSSPSSSYEQYF.

The chain is built from TRBV10-3 and TRBJ1-5, with a possible D match to TRBD1 (5 bases). The germline V gene encodes CDR1 ENHRY and CDR2 SYGVKD. V lost 4 bases and J 0 bases, leaving 10 bases between the germline ends. CDR3 length: 15 residues. This CDR3 reads CAISASDSSNQPQHF. Here the CDR3 DNA reads TGTGCCATCAGTGCATCCGACAGTAGCAATCAGCCCCAGCATTTT.

This chain joins TRBV29-1 and TRBJ2-2, with a possible D match to TRBD2 (6 bases). Germline V gives CDR1 SQVTM, CDR2 ANQGSEA. V was cut by 4 bases and J by 3 bases, with 27 bases left in between. This CDR3 has 19 amino acids. CDR3 residues: CSVAGDRESKRRDTGELFF. CDR3 DNA sequence: TGCAGCGTTGCCGGGGACCGGGAGAGCAAAAGGAGGGACACCGGGGAGCTGTTTTTT.

The chain couples TRBV19 to TRBJ2-3; D perhaps matches TRBD2 (5 bases). V lost 7 bases to trimming and J lost 6 bases, with 11 bases between them. The CDR3 is 12 residues long. Germline lookup yields CDR1 LNHDA and CDR2 SQIVND (reference sequence). The CDR3 spells CASNFRGDTQYF. Here the CDR3 DNA reads TGTGCCAGTAATTTTCGCGGGGATACGCAGTATTTT. Complete variable domain (other parts from reference TRBV19 and TRBJ2-3): DGGITQSPKYLFRKEGQNVTLSCEQNLNHDAMYWYRQDPGQGLRLIYYSQIVNDFQKGDIAEGYSVSREKKESFPLTVTSAQKNPTAFYLCASNFRGDTQYFGPGTRLTVL.

The CDR3 region is CASSSRGLAGANNEQFF. The CDR3, as DNA: TGTGCCAGCAGCTCACGGGGACTAGCGGGAGCGAATAATGAGCAGTTCTTC. The genes are TRBV7-2 and TRBJ2-1; 14 positions match TRBD2. Germline V lookup: CDR1 SGHTA, CDR2 FQGNSA. The ends lost 4 bases at V and 7 bases at J; junction bases unmatched: 9. The CDR3 covers 17 residues.

The chain is built from TRBV7-9 and TRBJ1-1; the D gene is possibly TRBD1 (5 bases). Germline CDR1 and CDR2: SEHNR and FQNEAQ (reference sequence). The CDR3 contains 15 residues. The ends were cut back, 3 bases at V and 1 base at J, with 12 bases in the middle. The CDR3 DNA reads TGTGCCAGCAGCTTCGAGGAGGGGAGGAACACTGAAGCTTTCTTT. As protein: CASSFEEGRNTEAFF.

The chain combines TRBV18 with TRBJ2-1; TRBD1 agrees at 9 bases. This CDR3 is built from 14 residues. Per germline, CDR1 KGHSH and CDR2 LQKENI. V was clipped by 0 bases and J by 10 bases; unmatched bases: 4. The chain's CDR3 is CASSPPGTGNEQFF. The CDR3 DNA follows: TGTGCCAGCTCACCACCTGGGACAGGGAACGAGCAGTTCTTC.

In its sample, this clone was seen a few times. The chain carries TRBV18 and TRBJ1-5; a weak D match, TRBD1 (5 bases). Trimming took off 3 bases at V and 7 bases at J, with 19 bases between the two ends. CDR1 is KGHSH and CDR2 is LQKENI in the germline V gene. The CDR3 extends over 16 amino acids. CDR3 bases: TGTGCCAGCTCACCGACGACAGACCTGGGGTGGCAGCCCCAGCATTTT. It codes for CASSPTTDLGWQPQHF.

This chain joins TRBV7-2 and TRBJ2-7; TRBD1 matches 7 bases. The CDR3 has 15 amino acids. From germline, CDR1 is SGHTA and CDR2 FQGNSA. J was trimmed by 0 bases and V by 3 bases; bases with no gene match: 5. The CDR3 bases are TGTGCCAGCAGCTTTGACGGGACAGCCTCCTACGAGCAGTACTTC. As protein: CASSFDGTASYEQYF. Together with reference TRBV7-2 and TRBJ2-7, the CDR3 gives the full variable domain: GAGVSQSPSNKVTEKGKDVELRCDPISGHTALYWYRQSLGQGLEFLIYFQGNSAPDKSGLPSDRFSAERTGGSVSTLTIQRTQQEDSAVYLCASSFDGTASYEQYFGPGTRLTVT.

This rearrangement joins TRBV10-3 to TRBJ2-1; 16 bases fit TRBD2. V gave up 4 bases and J gave up 7 bases; unmatched junction bases: 7. The CDR3 length is 17 residues. In germline, CDR1 is ENHRY, CDR2 SYGVKD. The CDR3 region has the DNA TGTGCCATCAGTGGGGGACTAGCGGGAGGGAGTCTGAATGAGCAGTTCTTC. It is translated as CAISGGLAGGSLNEQFF.

This sequence joins TRBV29-1 and TRBJ2-5; possible D gene TRBD1, 5 bases. The length of the CDR3 is 15 residues. Trimming pared 7 bases from V and 5 bases from J, leaving 23 bases between. Germline assignment: CDR1 SQVTM and CDR2 ANQGSEA. CDR3 sequence (DNA): TGCAGCGCTACTTCCATCGACAGCCTCGTGGAGACCCAGTACTTC. Translating gives CSATSIDSLVETQYF.

The rearrangement links TRBV19 to TRBJ2-2; tentative D call: TRBD2 (5 bases). The CDR3 spans 14 residues. Trimming pared 3 bases from V and 5 bases from J, leaving 10 bases between. Germline CDR1 reads LNHDA; CDR2 reads SQIVND (reference sequence). This CDR3 is CASSIEGRTGELFF. The CDR3, as DNA: TGTGCCAGTAGTATTGAGGGTCGGACCGGGGAGCTGTTTTTT.

This chain connects TRBV7-9 to TRBJ1-2; 7 bases map to TRBD1. With V trimmed by 5 bases and J by 3 bases, 3 bases remained unmatched. The CDR3 is 13 residues long. Germline lookup yields CDR1 SEHNR and CDR2 FQNEAQ (reference sequence). The chain's CDR3 is CASSATGYYGYTF. The CDR3 nucleotides are TGTGCCAGCAGCGCGACAGGGTACTATGGCTACACCTTC.

The V call is TRBV13, the J call TRBJ2-7, with D perhaps matching TRBD2 (5 bases). The ends were cut back, 2 bases at V and 5 bases at J, with 13 bases in the middle. The CDR3 extends over 14 amino acids. Germline values: CDR1 PRHDT, CDR2 FYEKMQ (reference sequence). CDR3 nucleotide sequence: TGTGCCAGCAGCTTAAACAACGTCGGGGACGAGCAGTACTTC. It is translated as CASSLNNVGDEQYF.

The chain has TRBV28 and TRBJ2-2; tentatively, D is TRBD1 (6 bases). The CDR3 has 14 amino acids. The V end lost 7 bases, the J end lost 1 base, and 10 bases lay between the germline ends. Germline values: CDR1 MDHEN, CDR2 SYDVKM. CDR3 amino acids: CASIGTLNTGELFF. In DNA form, the CDR3 reads TGTGCCAGCATCGGGACATTGAACACCGGGGAGCTGTTTTTT.